The 6 T cell receptor beta chains given below trace back to one sample, sequenced in a study of T cell repertoires in cytomegalovirus infection (dated by TCRdb to between 2018 and 2021). Reads for this sample came from an Illumina HiSeq 1500. TCRdb redid the processing of the public reads, applying fastp at Q25 and MiXCR, and retained in-frame beta chains. Each entry merges the rows of one CDR3 protein and shows their most common DNA and genes. Recorded for this sample are fewer than 300,000 distinct CDR3 sequences; roughly a quarter of them occurred a single time. More than 11% of the sample lies in the top ten. The specimen sequenced was PBMCs. Every receptor here comes from a human donor in good health (CMV status not recorded). Some clones in this sample may be carry-over from other donors' samples.

There are a few counts of this clonotype. The V and J genes are TRBV20-1 and TRBJ2-5; TRBD1 agrees at 7 bases. Trimming removed 5 bases from V and 1 base from J; junction bases left unmatched: 4. The CDR3 sequence is 13 residues long. Germline V gives CDR1 DFQATT, CDR2 SNEGSKA (reference sequence). CDR3 in DNA: TGCAGTGCTTTCCGGGACAGCCAAGAGACCCAGTACTTC. It yields the protein CSAFRDSQETQYF.

This clonotype was seen only a few times. V gene TRBV6-2 or TRBV6-3 combines with J gene TRBJ1-1; D not certain. The CDR3 runs to 14 residues. Germline lookup yields CDR1 MNHEY and CDR2 SVGEGT. V was pared by 5 bases and J by 0 bases, with 10 bases between. The CDR3 region is CASSLHPMNTEAFF. The CDR3 DNA is TGTGCCAGCAGTCTACACCCGATGAACACTGAAGCTTTCTTT.

This clonotype was picked up many times. The chain carries TRBV7-2 and TRBJ2-2; no definite D call. V lost 5 bases to trimming and J lost 5 bases, with 15 bases between them. The germline V gene encodes CDR1 SGHTA and CDR2 FQGNSA. There are 15 residues in the CDR3. CDR3 region: CASSPTEGRTGELFF. As DNA, the CDR3 is TGTGCCAGCAGCCCGACGGAAGGGCGGACCGGGGAGCTGTTTTTT.

V and J are TRBV6-2 or TRBV6-3 and TRBJ2-2; 7 nucleotides align to TRBD1. The CDR3 totals 14 residues. Looked up from germline, CDR1 is MNHEY and CDR2 is SVGEGT. The V and J ends lost 5 bases and 5 bases, in that order; junction bases with no gene match: 5. The CDR3 DNA reads TGTGCCAGCAGTAAAACAGGGGTTACCGGGGAGCTGTTTTTT. It encodes CASSKTGVTGELFF.

The chain is built from TRBV5-6 and TRBJ1-1; D is unresolved. Germline V lookup: CDR1 SGHDT, CDR2 YYEEEE. The germline V and J ends were trimmed by 4 bases and 2 bases, with 12 bases remaining between them. The CDR3 is made up of 14 amino acids. The CDR3 DNA is TGTGCCAGCAGCCCGTCGGGGTTTAACACTGAAGCTTTCTTT. It yields the protein CASSPSGFNTEAFF.

This clonotype has just a few counts. This chain connects TRBV28 to TRBJ2-3; D gene uncertain. From germline, CDR1 is MDHEN and CDR2 SYDVKM. This CDR3 region has 15 residues. Deletions cut 7 bases from V and 2 bases from J, with 16 bases between. CDR3 sequence: CASTLENWNTDTQYF. CDR3 nucleotides: TGTGCCAGCACCCTAGAAAATTGGAACACAGATACGCAGTATTTT.